These 25 T cell receptor beta chains came from one sample sequenced in a study of blood T cell repertoires in COVID-19 (dated by TCRdb to 2020 to 2021). Libraries were made using the immunoSEQ multiplex PCR assay. TCRdb's version of the immuneACCESS table is confined to in-frame rearrangements and falls short of the full clone set. An unresolved V gene accounts for under half of the shortfall where checked; the remainder is of unknown origin. A total of some 320,000 clones appear in this sample, more than 75% of them only once. The top ten clonotypes cover 7.8% of the sample. Sample: peripheral blood. These receptors were obtained from a woman aged 50 to 60 who had recovered from COVID-19.

The chain combines TRBV9 with TRBJ2-5; 7 nucleotides match TRBD2. This CDR3 comprises 13 residues. Per germline, CDR1 SGDLS and CDR2 YYNGEE. Trimming removed 7 bases from V and 1 base from J; junction bases left unmatched: 4. CDR3 sequence reads: CASSGGIQETQYF. In nucleotides, the CDR3 is TGTGCCAGCTCGGGGGGAATCCAAGAGACCCAGTACTTC.

J is TRBJ2-6 and V is TRBV28, with 8 positions matching TRBD1. From germline, CDR1 is MDHEN and CDR2 SYDVKM. With 4 bases clipped from V and 2 bases from J, the junction kept 10 bases outside the gene matches. The CDR3 loop spans 18 amino acids. CDR3 amino acids: CASSSLRRGRAGANVLTF. The CDR3 DNA follows: TGTGCCAGCAGTTCATTACGCAGGGGGCGGGCTGGGGCCAACGTCCTGACTTTC.

The table lists this clone with a few counts. The V call is TRBV7-3, the J call TRBJ2-7; 11 bases are shared with TRBD2. Trimming cost V 3 bases and J 1 base; bases outside gene matches: 8. This CDR3 is built from 17 residues. Germline V lookup: CDR1 SGHTA, CDR2 FQGTGA. The CDR3 spells CASSLGPVAGGSYEQYF. The CDR3 bases are TGTGCCAGCAGCTTGGGGCCCGTAGCGGGAGGGTCCTACGAGCAGTACTTC.

This chain connects TRBV7-2 to TRBJ2-7, with TRBD2 identical over 8 bases. Trimming took 2 bases from V and 3 from J; bases not matched to a gene: 15. The CDR3 runs 18 residues. The V gene's germline CDR1 is SGHTA and CDR2 FQGNSA. This CDR3 reads CASSLCRTSPITCYEQYF. Written as DNA, the CDR3 is TGTGCCAGCAGCTTATGCCGGACTAGCCCAATTACGTGCTACGAGCAGTACTTC.

The J gene is TRBJ1-1, the V gene TRBV9; a weak D match, TRBD1 (5 bases). Trimming stripped 0 bases from V and 0 bases from J, with 12 bases between. Germline CDR1 and CDR2: SGDLS and YYNGEE. The CDR3 has 16 residues. CDR3 in DNA: TGTGCCAGCAGCGTAGTCCCGCAGGGTATGAACACTGAAGCTTTCTTT. This codes for CASSVVPQGMNTEAFF.

The chain joins TRBV18 to TRBJ2-5; no clear D. Germline V gives CDR1 KGHSH, CDR2 LQKENI. The V gene lost 3 bases and the J gene lost 2 bases, with 13 bases spanning the gap. The CDR3 runs 15 residues. The CDR3 protein is CASSPPFLGQETQYF. Here the CDR3 DNA reads TGTGCCAGCTCACCTCCGTTTCTAGGACAAGAGACCCAGTACTTC.

The V and J genes are TRBV3-1 (or the pseudogene TRBV3-2) and TRBJ2-7, with D possibly matching TRBD1 (6 bases). CDR3 length equals 15 residues. Trimming pared 6 bases from V and 5 bases from J, leaving 20 bases between. CDR1 is LGHDT, CDR2 YNNKEL, per germline (reference sequence). In DNA form, the CDR3 reads TGTGCCAGCAGAGACGGTTGGGGGCTGACGGACGAGCAGTACTTC. It is translated as CASRDGWGLTDEQYF.

J is TRBJ1-5 and V is TRBV9; D is perhaps TRBD1 (6 bases). Germline CDR1 and CDR2: SGDLS and YYNGEE. Trimming took 4 bases from V and 3 from J, leaving 14 bases between them. CDR3 length equals 15 residues. CDR3 nucleotides: TGTGCCAGCAGCCCCTTCGGACAGAACAATCAGCCCCAGCATTTT. Translated: CASSPFGQNNQPQHF.

The genes are TRBV11-2 and TRBJ1-5; a weak D match, TRBD1 (6 bases). The V end lost 5 bases, the J end lost 7 bases, and 9 bases lay between the germline ends. The CDR3 covers 12 residues. Per the germline V gene, CDR1 is SGHAT and CDR2 is FQNNGV. DNA of the CDR3: TGTGCCAGCAGCCTAAGGGGGCAGCCCCAGCATTTT. Residues: CASSLRGQPQHF.

The chain employs TRBV4-1 and TRBJ2-7, with a possible D match to TRBD2 (5 bases). CDR3 length: 14 residues. Germline CDR1 and CDR2: MGHRA and YSYEKL. V shed 0 bases and J shed 5 bases, with 11 bases lying between them. CDR3 amino acids: CASSQDPGVDEQYF. The CDR3 DNA reads TGCGCCAGCAGCCAAGATCCCGGGGTAGACGAGCAGTACTTC.

This clone was counted between two and nine times. This chain uses TRBV18 with TRBJ2-7; D not resolved. V was shortened by 3 bases and J by 2 bases, with 8 bases between the two germline ends. CDR3 size: 13 residues. Per germline, CDR1 KGHSH and CDR2 LQKENI. The CDR3 nucleotides are TGTGCCAGCTCACCGGCAGGCCCCTACGAGCAGTACTTC. Translating it yields CASSPAGPYEQYF.

CDR3 DNA sequence: TGTGCCAGCAGCTTGAGGGGGCCAAGACTAAACACTGAAGCTTTCTTT. It yields the protein CASSLRGPRLNTEAFF. This rearrangement joins TRBV5-6 to TRBJ1-1; 7 nucleotides match TRBD1. V trimming: 1 base; J trimming: 2 bases; junction bases outside the gene matches: 8. Germline CDR1 reads SGHDT; CDR2 reads YYEEEE. The CDR3 length is 16 residues.

The chain recombines TRBV21-1 with TRBJ1-6; TRBD1 reflects the table's D call only, with no check against the DNA. TRBV21-1 is annotated as a pseudogene. There are 15 residues in the CDR3. CDR3 in DNA: TGTGCCAGCAGTTACCCCGAGGGGGATAATTCACCCCTCCACTTT. Translating gives CASSYPEGDNSPLHF.

The chain couples TRBV7-2 to TRBJ2-7, with TRBD2 matching over 7 bases. V trimming: 3 bases; J trimming: 6 bases; junction bases outside the gene matches: 8. The germline V gene has CDR1 SGHTA and CDR2 FQGNSA. CDR3 length: 14 residues. The CDR3 sequence is CASSFSGGGGEQYF. The CDR3 nucleotides are TGTGCCAGCAGCTTCTCTGGGGGGGGAGGCGAGCAGTACTTC. The complete variable domain, with remaining parts taken from reference TRBV7-2 and TRBJ2-7, reads GAGVSQSPSNKVTEKGKDVELRCDPISGHTALYWYRQSLGQGLEFLIYFQGNSAPDKSGLPSDRFSAERTGGSVSTLTIQRTQQEDSAVYLCASSFSGGGGEQYFGPGTRLTVT.

This clone was seen only once. The rearrangement links TRBV7-9 to TRBJ2-7; weak D call: TRBD2 (6 bases). Germline loops: CDR1 SEHNR, CDR2 FQNEAQ (reference sequence). The CDR3 runs to 16 residues. V was cut by 5 bases and J by 0 bases, with 17 bases left in between. The CDR3, as DNA: TGTGCCAGCAGCCCCGGGGAGGCGGTGAGCTCCTACGAGCAGTACTTC. It yields the protein CASSPGEAVSSYEQYF. The full variable domain, with the rest looked up from reference TRBV7-9 and TRBJ2-7, is DTGVSQNPRHKITKRGQNVTFRCDPISEHNRLYWYRQTLGQGPEFLTYFQNEAQLEKSRLLSDRFSAERPKGSFSTLEIQRTEQGDSAMYLCASSPGEAVSSYEQYFGPGTRLTVT.

V is TRBV28 and J is TRBJ2-1, with D possibly matching TRBD2 (7 bases). Per germline, CDR1 MDHEN and CDR2 SYDVKM. The CDR3 length is 15 residues. The ends were cut back, 2 bases at V and 4 bases at J, with 12 bases in the middle. CDR3 amino acids: CASSLRRGPYNEQFF. Written as DNA, the CDR3 is TGTGCCAGCAGTTTACGGCGGGGGCCATACAATGAGCAGTTCTTC.

The rearrangement links TRBV28 to TRBJ2-3; the D gene is possibly TRBD1 (5 bases). The length of the CDR3 is 14 residues. Germline values: CDR1 MDHEN, CDR2 SYDVKM. V gave up 5 bases and J gave up 6 bases, with 15 bases separating them. The CDR3 reads CASSPDTLKDTQYF. In DNA form, the CDR3 reads TGTGCCAGCAGTCCGGACACCCTCAAGGATACGCAGTATTTT.

This chain connects TRBV28 to TRBJ2-7; 8 nucleotides match TRBD1. The CDR3 consists of 14 residues. J lost 2 bases, V lost 0 bases, and 0 bases had no gene match. CDR1 and CDR2 from the germline V gene are MDHEN and SYDVKM. CDR3 nucleotides: TGTGCCAGCAGTTTATGGGACAGGGCCTACGAGCAGTACTTC. As protein: CASSLWDRAYEQYF.

The chain uses TRBV5-4 and TRBJ2-4; 8 bases map to TRBD1. V lost 4 bases and J lost 5; bases outside the gene matches: 5. This CDR3 has 14 residues. CDR1 SGHNT and CDR2 YYREEE come from the germline V gene (reference sequence). The CDR3 DNA sequence: TGTGCCAGCAGCGAGACAGGGGAACAAAACATTCAGTACTTC. Amino acid sequence: CASSETGEQNIQYF.

This chain links TRBV18 with TRBJ2-3; no definite D call. The CDR3 covers 14 residues. Trimming took 4 bases from V and 2 from J, leaving 10 bases between them. Germline assignment: CDR1 KGHSH and CDR2 LQKENI. CDR3 in DNA: TGTGCCAGCTCACAAACCCCGGTCACAGATACGCAGTATTTT. Its protein is CASSQTPVTDTQYF.

The gene calls are TRBV12-3 or TRBV12-4 and TRBJ1-1, with 7 bases aligning to TRBD1. The CDR3 has 12 amino acids. The V and J ends lost 5 bases and 8 bases, in that order; junction bases with no gene match: 5. The CDR3 is CASSPRTGEAFF. The CDR3 coding sequence is TGTGCCAGCAGTCCCCGGACAGGCGAAGCTTTCTTT.

V and J are TRBV2 and TRBJ2-1; TRBD2 agrees at 8 bases. V trimming: 6 bases; J trimming: 8 bases; junction bases outside the gene matches: 9. The CDR3 is 14 amino acids. The germline CDR1 and CDR2 sequences are SNHLY and FYNNEI. The CDR3 coding sequence is TGTGCCAGCAGCCCTTTGACGGGAGGGCATGAGCAGTTCTTC. This sequence encodes CASSPLTGGHEQFF.

The CDR3 region is CASSEGQGAVSGNTIYF. DNA for the CDR3: TGTGCCAGCAGCGAAGGACAGGGGGCGGTTTCTGGAAACACCATATATTTT. V usage is TRBV3-1 (or the pseudogene TRBV3-2) and J usage is TRBJ1-3, with 11 bases identical to TRBD1. The J segment lost 1 base and the V segment lost 5 bases, leaving 7 bases of the junction unmatched. The germline gives CDR1 LGHDT, CDR2 YNNKEL (reference sequence). The CDR3 covers 17 residues.

The V call is TRBV6-5, the J call TRBJ2-7; 8 bases line up with TRBD1. Per the germline V gene, CDR1 is MNHEY and CDR2 is SVGAGI. V lost 6 bases, J lost 2 bases, and 9 bases stayed unmatched. The CDR3 runs 15 residues. Here the CDR3 DNA reads TGTGCCAGCAGACCCCAGACAGGGGAAACCTACGAGCAGTACTTC. Its translation is CASRPQTGETYEQYF.

The rearrangement uses TRBV5-1 and TRBJ2-7, with a weak D call TRBD2 (6 bases). The V end was cut by 4 bases, the J end by 5 bases, with 19 bases between. CDR3 length: 15 residues. Germline V gene sequence: CDR1 SGHRS, CDR2 YFSETQ. The CDR3: CASSPVSRAGNEQYF. CDR3 sequence (DNA): TGCGCCAGCAGCCCGGTCTCTAGGGCGGGGAACGAGCAGTACTTC. The full variable domain, completed using reference TRBV5-1 and TRBJ2-7, is KAGVTQTPRYLIKTRGQQVTLSCSPISGHRSVSWYQQTPGQGLQFLFEYFSETQRNKGNFPGRFSGRQFSNSRSEMNVSTLELGDSALYLCASSPVSRAGNEQYFGPGTRLTVT.